These 25 T cell receptor beta chains were sequenced from one sample in a study of identical twins. TCRdb re-analysed the 5' RACE reads in MiXCR, keeping a single row per CDR3 protein. The sample records around 230,000 distinct CDR3 sequences, roughly a tenth being singletons. The sequenced sample consisted of memory (CD45RO+) T cells sorted from blood. The receptors stem from a woman aged 18-30 years in good health.

This clonotype was counted between two and nine times. The chain joins TRBV20-1 to TRBJ2-3; 8 nucleotides align to TRBD2. The CDR3 sequence is 15 residues long. J was trimmed by 4 bases and V by 3 bases; bases with no gene match: 9. The germline gives CDR1 DFQATT, CDR2 SNEGSKA (reference sequence). The CDR3 loop reads CSARGVAGGPDTQYF. The CDR3 nucleotides read TGCAGTGCTAGGGGGGTGGCGGGAGGTCCAGATACGCAGTATTTT.

The sample holds many counts of this clonotype. The chain carries TRBV7-6 and TRBJ2-7; 7 nucleotides align to TRBD1. This CDR3 has 15 residues. After removal of 5 bases from V and 2 bases from J, the junction contained 9 bases not matched to a gene. Germline V gene lookup returns CDR1 SGHVS and CDR2 FNYEAQ. CDR3 coding DNA: TGTGCCAGCAGCCCGGGACAGATTTTGCCCTACGAGCAGTACTTC. Protein: CASSPGQILPYEQYF.

The sample holds a few counts of this clonotype. V usage is TRBV6-6 and J usage is TRBJ1-5, with D possibly being TRBD1 (6 bases). V lost 6 bases, J lost 6 bases, and 12 bases lay in between. This CDR3 is 13 amino acids long. Germline V CDR1 and CDR2: MNHNY, SVGAGI (reference sequence). The CDR3 sequence: CASSRRGSQPQHF. The CDR3 DNA reads as TGTGCCAGCAGCCGAAGGGGGAGTCAGCCCCAGCATTTT.

In its sample, this clonotype was seen a few times. This chain joins TRBV7-2 and TRBJ2-1; D is unclear. The CDR3 loop spans 14 amino acids. From germline, CDR1 is SGHTA and CDR2 FQGNSA. V gave up 1 base and J gave up 3 bases, with 7 bases separating them. The CDR3 region has the DNA TGTGCCAGCAGCTTAGAGGAGTTCTACAATGAGCAGTTCTTC. The encoded protein is CASSLEEFYNEQFF.

J is TRBJ1-6 and V is TRBV5-1; TRBD1 matches 9 bases. V shed 5 bases, J shed 6 bases, and the junction held 6 bases outside the gene matches. The CDR3 consists of 15 residues. Per germline, CDR1 SGHRS and CDR2 YFSETQ. CDR3 nucleotides: TGCGCCAGCAGTCGGACAGGGGCAGTTAATTCACCCCTCCACTTT. The encoded protein is CASSRTGAVNSPLHF.

The genes are TRBV7-6 and TRBJ2-1; D not resolved. The V end was cut by 0 bases, the J end by 3 bases, with 9 bases between. This CDR3 is 15 amino acids long. Germline-derived CDR1 and CDR2 are SGHVS and FNYEAQ. CDR3 protein: CASSLAVSGYNEQFF. Written as DNA, the CDR3 is TGTGCCAGCAGCTTAGCCGTTTCCGGCTACAATGAGCAGTTCTTC.

There are many counts of this clonotype. The genes are TRBV3-1 and TRBJ2-1; D perhaps matches TRBD2 (6 bases). The V gene's germline CDR1 is LGHDT and CDR2 YNNKEL (reference sequence). This CDR3 comprises 14 residues. V lost 4 bases to trimming and J lost 15 bases, with 22 bases between them. This CDR3 is CASSPQIRVGEAFF. The CDR3 region has the DNA TGTGCCAGCAGCCCCCAAATTCGGGTCGGGGAGGCGTTCTTC.

This clonotype was counted at least ten times. The gene calls are TRBV12-3 or TRBV12-4 and TRBJ1-1; the D gene is possibly TRBD1 (5 bases). V lost 3 bases to trimming and J lost 5 bases, with 10 bases between them. The CDR3 contains 13 residues. The CDR3 nucleotides read TGTGCCAGCAGTTTGGAGGGGAGGACTGAAGCTTTCTTT. Its translation is CASSLEGRTEAFF.

This clonotype has a count of ten or more. This sequence joins TRBV20-1 and TRBJ2-5; D call uncertain. V lost 4 bases to trimming and J lost 5 bases, with 8 bases between them. The CDR3 totals 11 residues. Per germline, CDR1 DFQATT and CDR2 SNEGSKA (reference sequence). DNA for the CDR3: TGCAGTGCTACTTACTTGGAGACCCAGTACTTC. Its protein product is CSATYLETQYF.

The table lists this clonotype with a few counts. The chain employs TRBV12-3 or TRBV12-4 and TRBJ2-3; TRBD1 matches 11 bases. The CDR3 contains 15 residues. The junction had 4 bases not matched to a gene; V was cut back by 6 bases and J by 2 bases. CDR3 nucleotides: TGTGCCAGCAGGGGACAGGGGGATATCACAGATACGCAGTATTTT. This translates into CASRGQGDITDTQYF.

The rearrangement uses TRBV7-3 and TRBJ2-1, with 10 bases matching TRBD2. Germline CDR1 and CDR2: SGHTA and FQGTGA. CDR3 length: 14 residues. V gave up 4 bases and J gave up 12 bases; unmatched junction bases: 9. CDR3 loop: CASSSSSGGGGQFF. The CDR3 DNA reads as TGTGCCAGCAGCTCCTCTAGCGGGGGAGGAGGGCAGTTCTTC.

The chain combines TRBV18 with TRBJ1-2; D is uncertain. Trimming took off 0 bases at V and 4 bases at J, with 6 bases between the two ends. Germline-derived CDR1 and CDR2 are KGHSH and LQKENI. The length of the CDR3 is 13 residues. Here the CDR3 reads CASSPPMAYGYTF. The CDR3 bases are TGTGCCAGCTCACCACCGATGGCCTATGGCTACACCTTC.

This clonotype was detected only a few times. The chain combines TRBV7-9 with TRBJ2-7; D remains unclear. Germline loops: CDR1 SEHNR, CDR2 FQNEAQ (reference sequence). V gave up 4 bases and J gave up 6 bases, with 16 bases separating them. The CDR3 runs to 14 residues. The DNA of the CDR3 is TGTGCCAGCAGCTCCCGAACCACAGATACCGAGCAGTACTTC. This translates into CASSSRTTDTEQYF.

The CDR3: CASSPWWGRNTEAFF. Here the CDR3 DNA reads TGTGCCAGCTCACCCTGGTGGGGGCGCAACACTGAAGCTTTCTTT. The rearrangement uses TRBV18 and TRBJ1-1; the D gene is possibly TRBD1 (6 bases). CDR3 length: 15 amino acids. V shed 3 bases and J shed 2 bases, with 13 bases lying between them. The V gene's germline CDR1 is KGHSH and CDR2 LQKENI.

This chain uses TRBV7-8 with TRBJ1-3, with 9 bases identical to TRBD1. V trimming: 3 bases; J trimming: 1 base; junction bases outside the gene matches: 10. The CDR3 loop spans 18 amino acids. The germline V gene has CDR1 SGHVS and CDR2 FQNEAQ. CDR3 coding DNA: TGTGCCAGCAGCTTGCGGTATGGGACAGGGAGGTCTGGAAACACCATATATTTT. As protein: CASSLRYGTGRSGNTIYF. Full variable domain (outside the CDR3, taken from reference TRBV7-8 and TRBJ1-3): GAGVSQSPRYKVAKRGQDVALRCDPISGHVSLFWYQQALGQGPEFLTYFQNEAQLDKSGLPSDRFFAERPEGSVSTLKIQRTQQEDSAVYLCASSLRYGTGRSGNTIYFGEGSWLTVV.

The chain uses TRBV9 and TRBJ2-7; D is undetermined. The CDR3 has 13 amino acids. Deletions cut 4 bases from V and 2 bases from J, with 10 bases between. Germline V gene sequence: CDR1 SGDLS, CDR2 YYNGEE. The CDR3 region is CASSPSTAYEQYF. The CDR3 bases are TGTGCCAGCAGCCCCTCCACGGCCTACGAGCAGTACTTC.

There are a few counts of this clonotype. The chain joins TRBV24-1 to TRBJ2-3; no clear D. Germline V gives CDR1 KGHDR, CDR2 SFDVKD. The CDR3 is 14 amino acids. V lost 2 bases to trimming and J lost 2 bases, with 7 bases between them. The DNA of the CDR3 is TGTGCCACCAGTGATTACAGAGACACAGATACGCAGTATTTT. Translation gives CATSDYRDTDTQYF.

This clonotype was seen repeatedly, ten times or more. The rearrangement links TRBV12-3 or TRBV12-4 to TRBJ2-7; D call uncertain. The CDR3 spans 13 residues. V was cut by 1 base and J by 7 bases, with 11 bases left in between. The CDR3 region has the DNA TGTGCCAGCAGTTTAGTTCTCCTTGGGGAGCAGTACTTC. The encoded protein is CASSLVLLGEQYF.

This clonotype was detected only a few times. The gene calls are TRBV5-1 and TRBJ1-1; no reliable D call. Trimming took off 0 bases at V and 3 bases at J, with 9 bases between the two ends. This CDR3 is built from 14 residues. Germline-derived CDR1 and CDR2 are SGHRS and YFSETQ. DNA for the CDR3: TGCGCCAGCAGCTTGGAGGCGGTGGACACTGAAGCTTTCTTT. It specifies CASSLEAVDTEAFF. The full variable domain, its missing parts supplied by reference TRBV5-1 and TRBJ1-1, is KAGVTQTPRYLIKTRGQQVTLSCSPISGHRSVSWYQQTPGQGLQFLFEYFSETQRNKGNFPGRFSGRQFSNSRSEMNVSTLELGDSALYLCASSLEAVDTEAFFGQGTRLTVV.

At least ten counts were recorded for this clonotype. The rearrangement uses TRBV19 and TRBJ2-7; 12 bases align to TRBD2. From germline, CDR1 is LNHDA and CDR2 SQIVND (reference sequence). The CDR3 covers 15 residues. Trimming at V came to 5 bases and at J to 4 bases, leaving 6 bases not matched to a gene. CDR3 residues: CASSPWTSGTYEQYF. The CDR3 DNA is TGTGCCAGTAGTCCGTGGACTAGCGGGACATACGAGCAGTACTTC.

The V and J genes are TRBV7-2 and TRBJ2-4; 7 bases line up with TRBD2. CDR1 is SGHTA and CDR2 is FQGNSA in the germline V gene. The length of the CDR3 is 14 residues. Unmatched junction bases numbered 8, after V lost 5 bases and J lost 7 bases. The chain's CDR3 is CASSRPEGGNIQYF. The CDR3 DNA reads as TGTGCCAGCAGCCGCCCTGAGGGAGGGAACATTCAGTACTTC.

DNA for the CDR3: TGTGCCAGCTTGGGCTCTGGAAACACCATATATTTT. It is translated as CASLGSGNTIYF. The chain couples TRBV25-1 to TRBJ1-3; D gene uncertain. Germline assignment: CDR1 MGHDK and CDR2 SYGVNS. V dropped 8 bases and J dropped 0 bases, with 5 bases sitting between them. The CDR3 totals 12 residues.

Ten or more counts support this clonotype. This chain uses TRBV12-3 or TRBV12-4 with TRBJ2-7, with a possible D match to TRBD2 (5 bases). The V gene lost 5 bases and the J gene lost 3 bases, with 11 bases spanning the gap. The CDR3 is 13 residues long. DNA of the CDR3: TGTGCCAGCAGTAAGGAGGTCGTCTACGAGCAGTACTTC. This codes for CASSKEVVYEQYF.

The genes are TRBV14 and TRBJ2-3; the D gene is possibly TRBD2 (6 bases). The length of the CDR3 is 20 residues. Trimming removed 4 bases at V and 0 bases at J, with 26 bases between. Per germline, CDR1 SGHDN and CDR2 FVKESK. The CDR3 DNA is TGTGCCAGCAGCCTGGGCGGGGCAGACAGAGTCCTCTATAGCACAGATACGCAGTATTTT. Amino acid sequence: CASSLGGADRVLYSTDTQYF.

This clonotype was seen more than once but under ten times. This chain links TRBV5-1 with TRBJ1-1; a possible D gene is TRBD1 (5 bases). The germline V gene encodes CDR1 SGHRS and CDR2 YFSETQ. This CDR3 region has 14 residues. The V end was cut by 0 bases, the J end by 6 bases, with 12 bases between. The CDR3 spells CASSLVGAGAEAFF. CDR3 sequence (DNA): TGCGCCAGCAGCTTGGTCGGGGCAGGCGCTGAAGCTTTCTTT.